This passage covers 23 T cell receptor beta chains from one sample sequenced in a study of T cells in Graves' hyperthyroidism and ophthalmopathy. Amplified TCR beta CDR3 regions derived from RNA transcripts. Carried out on the TCR CDR3, a first-round RT-PCR used the HTBI primer set. MiXCR was run by TCRdb on the multiplex PCR reads, yielding one entry per CDR3 protein. Of roughly 500,000 distinct CDR3 sequences detected, just over 45% appear once; the ten largest clones hold around 19%. Sequenced material: peripheral blood or thyroid tissue (not recorded which). These receptor sequences come from an adult woman with Graves' disease, either hyperthyroidism or ophthalmopathy (not recorded which).

This clonotype was counted a few times. The chain is built from TRBV19 and TRBJ1-1, with D perhaps matching TRBD1 (6 bases). The CDR3 consists of 13 residues. Germline values: CDR1 LNHDA, CDR2 SQIVND (reference sequence). With 6 bases removed from V and 5 bases from J, the gap between germline ends came to 13 bases. The CDR3 protein is CASRYDRYTEAFF. The CDR3 DNA is TGTGCCAGTAGATACGACAGGTATACTGAAGCTTTCTTT.

This clonotype turned up a few times. The genes are TRBV10-3 and TRBJ2-3; D tentatively fits TRBD1 or TRBD2 (6 bases each). CDR1 ENHRY and CDR2 SYGVKD come from the germline V gene. The CDR3 sequence is 14 residues long. The germline V and J ends were trimmed by 2 bases and 5 bases, with 11 bases remaining between them. The CDR3 is CAISEGGGRDTQYF. CDR3 in DNA: TGTGCCATCAGTGAGGGAGGGGGGAGAGATACGCAGTATTTT.

The gene calls are TRBV2 and TRBJ2-2; D might be TRBD2 (5 bases). This CDR3 has 15 residues. Trimming cost V 5 bases and J 4 bases, with 14 bases left between them. The germline gives CDR1 SNHLY, CDR2 FYNNEI. CDR3 sequence reads: CASSLNPGSTGELFF. CDR3 coding DNA: TGTGCCAGCAGTTTAAATCCGGGGAGCACCGGGGAGCTGTTTTTT.

This clonotype has a single count. At one boundary the junction diverges from the germline segment, which might be a read error. The V call is TRBV10-2, the J call TRBJ1-3, with D perhaps matching TRBD1 (5 bases). Germline V CDR1 and CDR2: WSHSY, SAAADI. This CDR3 contains 18 residues. This chain's CDR3 is CASSPRTWTFRGGNTIYF. The CDR3, as DNA: TGTGCCAGCAGTCCTCGTACATGGACCTTCCGGGGCGGAAACACCATATATTTT.

The chain employs TRBV7-2 and TRBJ2-5; 11 bases line up with TRBD2. Germline V gives CDR1 SGHTA, CDR2 FQGNSA. The CDR3 has 17 residues. The ends lost 1 base at V and 1 base at J; junction bases unmatched: 5. The CDR3 protein is CASSLVLAGGLQETQYF. In DNA, the CDR3 is TGTGCCAGCAGCTTAGTCCTAGCGGGAGGCCTCCAAGAGACCCAGTACTTC.

There are many counts of this clonotype. The V and J genes are TRBV28 and TRBJ2-5; D tentatively fits TRBD1 or TRBD2 (5 bases each). This CDR3 contains 15 residues. Germline CDR1 is MDHEN and CDR2 is SYDVKM. Between the trimmed V and J ends, which lost 1 base and 7 bases, there was a span of 16 bases. The CDR3 spells CASSLSGPAFGTQYF. Here the CDR3 DNA reads TGTGCCAGCAGTTTATCGGGGCCCGCCTTCGGGACCCAGTACTTC.

The chain combines TRBV2 with TRBJ2-1; TRBD2 matches 10 bases. Per the germline V gene, CDR1 is SNHLY and CDR2 is FYNNEI. This CDR3 is 14 amino acids long. V lost 5 bases, J lost 8 bases, and 6 bases stayed unmatched. In DNA form, the CDR3 reads TGTGCCAGCAGTCTGGTAGCGGGAGGACATGAGCAGTTCTTC. It yields the protein CASSLVAGGHEQFF.

This clonotype was counted ten times or more. The chain recombines TRBV4-2 with TRBJ2-7, with TRBD2 identical over 10 bases. The CDR3 has 16 amino acids. Unmatched junction bases numbered 5, after V lost 0 bases and J lost 3 bases. Germline V gene data show CDR1 as LGHNA and CDR2 as YNFKEQ. Here the CDR3 reads CASSQDRTSGSYEQYF. Written as DNA, the CDR3 is TGTGCCAGCAGCCAAGATAGGACTAGCGGAAGCTACGAGCAGTACTTC.

The rearrangement links TRBV7-9 to TRBJ1-5, with TRBD1 matching 9 bases. Germline assignment: CDR1 SEHNR and CDR2 FQNEAQ (reference sequence). This CDR3 region has 14 residues. V was clipped by 6 bases and J by 6 bases; unmatched bases: 6. The CDR3 DNA reads TGTGCCAGCAGTGGACAGGGGTTGGGTCAGCCCCAGCATTTT. This encodes CASSGQGLGQPQHF.

The rearrangement uses TRBV15 and TRBJ2-2; TRBD2 aligns across 7 bases. The CDR3 length is 14 residues. The V segment lost 1 base and the J segment 6 bases; nucleotides outside the gene matches: 2. Germline V gene data show CDR1 as LNHNV and CDR2 as YYDKDF (reference sequence). CDR3 bases: TGTGCCACCAGCAGAGGGGGGGGGGCCGGGGAGCTGTTTTTT. It encodes CATSRGGGAGELFF. The full variable domain, completed using reference TRBV15 and TRBJ2-2, is DAMVIQNPRYQVTQFGKPVTLSCSQTLNHNVMYWYQQKSSQAPKLLFHYYDKDFNNEADTPDNFQSRRPNTSFCFLDIRSPGLGDTAMYLCATSRGGGAGELFFGEGSRLTVL.

This clonotype was counted once. The genes are TRBV20-1 and TRBJ1-4; D perhaps matches TRBD1 (5 bases). With 3 bases removed from V and 6 bases from J, the gap between germline ends came to 23 bases. The CDR3 consists of 17 residues. CDR1 and CDR2 from the germline V gene are DFQATT and SNEGSKA (reference sequence). The CDR3 region is CSARRRTRTRPDEKLFF. The CDR3 DNA sequence: TGCAGTGCTAGGCGACGGACACGGACGCGACCAGATGAAAAACTGTTTTTT.

The chain couples TRBV6-5 to TRBJ2-7; D might be TRBD2 (6 bases). Trimming took off 7 bases at V and 4 bases at J, with 20 bases between the two ends. Germline V gene sequence: CDR1 MNHEY, CDR2 SVGAGI. The CDR3 length is 15 residues. CDR3 in DNA: TGTGCCAGCACCCTCCGGGACTCCCGAGAGTACGAGCAGTACTTC. This sequence encodes CASTLRDSREYEQYF.

The chain uses TRBV7-8 and TRBJ1-6, with 10 bases identical to TRBD1. This CDR3 comprises 14 residues. V lost 4 bases and J lost 13; bases outside the gene matches: 7. Germline V gene lookup returns CDR1 SGHVS and CDR2 FQNEAQ. CDR3 residues: CASSYGTGEVPLHF. CDR3 in DNA: TGTGCCAGCAGCTACGGGACAGGGGAGGTGCCCCTCCACTTT. The entire variable domain, with the rest obtained from reference TRBV7-8 and TRBJ1-6, is as follows: GAGVSQSPRYKVAKRGQDVALRCDPISGHVSLFWYQQALGQGPEFLTYFQNEAQLDKSGLPSDRFFAERPEGSVSTLKIQRTQQEDSAVYLCASSYGTGEVPLHFGNGTRLTVT.

V and J are TRBV7-8 and TRBJ1-5; 7 bases are a match to TRBD1. The CDR3 extends over 16 amino acids. Looked up from germline, CDR1 is SGHVS and CDR2 is FQNEAQ. The J segment lost 6 bases and the V segment lost 5 bases, leaving 13 bases of the junction unmatched. The CDR3 region has the DNA TGTGCCAGCAGCCGAGGACAGGCGGCTTTGGGTCAGCCCCAGCATTTT. Translating it yields CASSRGQAALGQPQHF.

This clonotype has a count of ten or more. The rearrangement joins TRBV19 to TRBJ1-2; no firm D call. The CDR3 totals 13 residues. The germline gives CDR1 LNHDA, CDR2 SQIVND (reference sequence). Trimming removed 3 bases at V and 8 bases at J, with 13 bases between. The CDR3: CASSIRPLGGYTF. In DNA form, the CDR3 reads TGTGCCAGTAGTATTAGGCCGTTGGGAGGCTACACCTTC.

This sequence joins TRBV7-2 and TRBJ2-5, with D unresolved. The CDR3 sequence is 15 residues long. V was cut by 1 base and J by 2 bases, with 11 bases left in between. Germline V CDR1 and CDR2: SGHTA, FQGNSA. The CDR3 region is CASSLGPVHQETQYF. CDR3 bases: TGTGCCAGCAGCTTAGGACCTGTCCATCAAGAGACCCAGTACTTC.

Of note for this clonotype: Mismatch with germline at one junction end may stem from a read error. V usage is TRBV2 and J usage is TRBJ2-7; no firm D call. The J call is uncertain, as TRBJ2-5 better fits the DNA end. The CDR3 has 13 residues. Germline CDR1 SNHLY, CDR2 FYNNEI. The CDR3 bases are TGTGCCTGCAGTGCGCCGCCGTCTGAGACCCAGTACTTC. This codes for CACSAPPSETQYF.

This clonotype was found many times. The chain links TRBV11-2 to TRBJ1-2; no clear D gene. The germline CDR1 and CDR2 sequences are SGHAT and FQNNGV. This CDR3 has 15 amino acids. V lost 0 bases to trimming and J lost 4 bases, with 12 bases between them. As DNA, the CDR3 is TGTGCCAGCAGCTTAGATATGGCACGCTTCTATGGCTACACCTTC. Protein: CASSLDMARFYGYTF.

This clonotype was detected ten times or more. The rearrangement links TRBV10-2 to TRBJ2-5, with TRBD1 identical over 9 bases. V lost 4 bases, J lost 5 bases, and 8 bases stayed unmatched. From germline, CDR1 is WSHSY and CDR2 SAAADI. This CDR3 is built from 15 residues. CDR3 loop: CASSAVDRGTETQYF. The CDR3 nucleotides are TGCGCCAGCAGTGCAGTAGACAGGGGGACGGAGACCCAGTACTTC.

The genes are TRBV11-2 and TRBJ1-1; maybe TRBD1 (6 bases). From germline, CDR1 is SGHAT and CDR2 FQNNGV. This CDR3 comprises 16 residues. V lost 5 bases and J 3 bases, leaving 19 bases between the germline ends. The CDR3 coding sequence is TGTGCCAGCAGCCAAATCTTAGGGGGGCCCGACACTGAAGCTTTCTTT. Translated: CASSQILGGPDTEAFF. The entire variable domain, with the rest obtained from reference TRBV11-2 and TRBJ1-1, is as follows: EAGVAQSPRYKIIEKRQSVAFWCNPISGHATLYWYQQILGQGPKLLIQFQNNGVVDDSQLPKDRFSAERLKGVDSTLKIQPAKLEDSAVYLCASSQILGGPDTEAFFGQGTRLTVV.

Comment on this clonotype: A much more abundant neighbour one base away suggests this may be a read error. J is TRBJ2-5 and V is TRBV4-1, with D possibly being TRBD1 or TRBD2 (7 bases each). V shed 6 bases and J shed 2 bases, with 13 bases lying between them. The germline V gene has CDR1 MGHRA and CDR2 YSYEKL. CDR3 length: 14 amino acids. The CDR3 reads CASSQGGPQETQYF. Here the CDR3 DNA reads TGCGCCAGCAGTCAGGGGGGGCCTCAAGAGACCCAGTACTTC.

The CDR3, as DNA: TGTGCCAGCACCTCTGGGGGGGCCTCACCCCTCCACTTT. Translated: CASTSGGASPLHF. This sequence joins TRBV7-2 and TRBJ1-6; a possible D gene is TRBD1 (6 bases). V was cut by 7 bases and J by 10 bases, with 14 bases left in between. Per germline, CDR1 SGHTA and CDR2 FQGNSA. The CDR3 is made up of 13 amino acids. The whole variable domain, filled in from reference TRBV7-2 and TRBJ1-6, reads GAGVSQSPSNKVTEKGKDVELRCDPISGHTALYWYRQSLGQGLEFLIYFQGNSAPDKSGLPSDRFSAERTGGSVSTLTIQRTQQEDSAVYLCASTSGGASPLHFGNGTRLTVT.

There are many counts of this clonotype. This sequence joins TRBV12-3 or TRBV12-4 and TRBJ1-1; 9 nucleotides line up with TRBD1. This CDR3 is built from 14 residues. The trim removed 5 bases at V and 2 bases at J, leaving 3 bases unmatched. The CDR3 DNA sequence: TGTGCCAGCAGTGGGGGACAGGGAAACACTGAAGCTTTCTTT. Translating gives CASSGGQGNTEAFF.